This T cell receptor beta chain was identified in a study of CXCR3-negative and CXCR3-positive naive CD8 T cells. For the study at large: Across all libraries, TRB reads numbered around 140 million, with about 1.5 +/- 0.3 million in each library. Study results and caveats: Similar TRBV-TRBJ usage characterized naive CXCR3-negative and CXCR3-positive cells; memory cells differed. Higher TRB CDR3 hydrophobicity marked CXCR3-positive naive cells relative to CXCR3-negative naive cells. Diversity ran similarly high across both naive subsets but far lower in memory CD8+ cells.

The CDR3 is 11 residues long. CDR1 is DFQATT, CDR2 SNEGSKA, per germline (reference sequence). The study made its TRB cDNA libraries by 5' RACE, adding UMI labels. TCRdb reprocessed the 5' RACE reads, with one entry per CDR3 protein and no DNA. The sample table sets out fewer than 55,000 distinct CDR3 sequences. On this clonotype itself: Its antigen is unknown.

The V and J genes are TRBV20-1 and TRBJ2-7; checking the TCRdb D call of TRBD1 is not possible without DNA. This clonotype originated in a human donor in good health. Some clones in this sample may be carry-over from other donors' samples. The sequenced sample was naive CXCR3- CD8+ T cells from blood. Regarding subset: CD45RO-CCR7+CD27+CD95- naive CD8+ T cells lacking CXCR3 (TNR3-). CDR3 amino acids: CSARDSGVQYF.